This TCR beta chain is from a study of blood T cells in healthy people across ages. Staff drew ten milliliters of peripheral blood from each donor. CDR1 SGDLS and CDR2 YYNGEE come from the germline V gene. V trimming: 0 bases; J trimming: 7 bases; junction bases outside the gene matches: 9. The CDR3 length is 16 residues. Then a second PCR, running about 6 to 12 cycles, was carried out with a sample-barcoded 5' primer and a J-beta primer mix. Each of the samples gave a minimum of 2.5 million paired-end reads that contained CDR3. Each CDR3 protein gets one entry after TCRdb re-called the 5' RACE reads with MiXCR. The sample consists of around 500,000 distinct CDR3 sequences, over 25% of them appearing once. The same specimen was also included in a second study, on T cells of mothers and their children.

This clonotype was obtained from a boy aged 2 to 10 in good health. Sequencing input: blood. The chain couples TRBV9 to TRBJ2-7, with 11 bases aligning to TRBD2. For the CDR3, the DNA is TGTGCCAGCAGCGTAGGGATTAGCGGGAGGGCCGGTGAGCAGTACTTC. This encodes CASSVGISGRAGEQYF. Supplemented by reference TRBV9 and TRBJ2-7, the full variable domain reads DSGVTQTPKHLITATGQRVTLRCSPRSGDLSVYWYQQSLDQGLQFLIQYYNGEERAKGNILERFSAQQFPDLHSELNLSSLELGDSALYFCASSVGISGRAGEQYFGPGTRLTVT.